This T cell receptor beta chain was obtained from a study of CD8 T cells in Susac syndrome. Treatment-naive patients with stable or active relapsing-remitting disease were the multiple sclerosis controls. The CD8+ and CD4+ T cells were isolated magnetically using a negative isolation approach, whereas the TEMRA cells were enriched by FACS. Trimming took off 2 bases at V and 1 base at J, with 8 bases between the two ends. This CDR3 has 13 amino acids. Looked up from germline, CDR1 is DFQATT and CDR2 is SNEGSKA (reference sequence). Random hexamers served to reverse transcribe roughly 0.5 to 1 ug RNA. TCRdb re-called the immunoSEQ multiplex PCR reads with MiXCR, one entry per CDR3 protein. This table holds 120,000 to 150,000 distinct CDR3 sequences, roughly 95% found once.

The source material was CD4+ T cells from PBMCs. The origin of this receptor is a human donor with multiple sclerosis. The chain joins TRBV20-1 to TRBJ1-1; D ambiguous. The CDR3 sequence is CSARSRPNTEAFF. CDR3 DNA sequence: TGCAGTGCTAGATCTAGACCGAACACTGAAGCTTTCTTT.